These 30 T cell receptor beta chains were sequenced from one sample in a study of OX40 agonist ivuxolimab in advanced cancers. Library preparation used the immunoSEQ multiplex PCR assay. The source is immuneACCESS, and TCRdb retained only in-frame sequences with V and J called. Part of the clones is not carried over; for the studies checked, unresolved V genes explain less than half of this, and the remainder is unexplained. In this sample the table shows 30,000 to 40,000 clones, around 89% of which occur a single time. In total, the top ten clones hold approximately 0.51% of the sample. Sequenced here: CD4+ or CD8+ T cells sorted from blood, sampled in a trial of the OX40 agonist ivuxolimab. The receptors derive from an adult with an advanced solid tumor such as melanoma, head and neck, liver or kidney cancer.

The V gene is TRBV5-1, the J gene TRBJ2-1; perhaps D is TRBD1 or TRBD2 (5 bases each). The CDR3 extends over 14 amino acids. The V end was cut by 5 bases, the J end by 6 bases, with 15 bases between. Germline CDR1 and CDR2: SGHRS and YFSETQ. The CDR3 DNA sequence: TGCGCCAGCAGGATCGGGGACCTAGGCAATGAGCAGTTCTTC. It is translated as CASRIGDLGNEQFF. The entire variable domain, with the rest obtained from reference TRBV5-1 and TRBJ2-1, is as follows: KAGVTQTPRYLIKTRGQQVTLSCSPISGHRSVSWYQQTPGQGLQFLFEYFSETQRNKGNFPGRFSGRQFSNSRSEMNVSTLELGDSALYLCASRIGDLGNEQFFGPGTRLTVL.

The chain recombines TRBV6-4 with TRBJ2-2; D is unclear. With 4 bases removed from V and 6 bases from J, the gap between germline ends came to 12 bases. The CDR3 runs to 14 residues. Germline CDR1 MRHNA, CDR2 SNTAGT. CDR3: CASSAVDRAGELFF. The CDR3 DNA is TGTGCCAGCAGTGCCGTCGACCGGGCCGGGGAGCTGTTTTTT.

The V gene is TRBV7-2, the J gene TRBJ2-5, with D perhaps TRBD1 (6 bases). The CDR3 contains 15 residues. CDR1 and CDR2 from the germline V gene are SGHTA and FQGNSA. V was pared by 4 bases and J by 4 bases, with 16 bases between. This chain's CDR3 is CASSSKQGGGETQYF. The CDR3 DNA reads TGTGCCAGCAGCTCGAAACAGGGTGGGGGAGAGACCCAGTACTTC.

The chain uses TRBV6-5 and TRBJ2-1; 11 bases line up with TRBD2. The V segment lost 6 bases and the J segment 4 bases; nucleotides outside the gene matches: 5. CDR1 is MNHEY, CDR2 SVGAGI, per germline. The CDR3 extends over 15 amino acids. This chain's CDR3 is CASRTSGGFYNEQFF. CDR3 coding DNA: TGTGCCAGCAGAACTAGCGGGGGTTTTTACAATGAGCAGTTCTTC.

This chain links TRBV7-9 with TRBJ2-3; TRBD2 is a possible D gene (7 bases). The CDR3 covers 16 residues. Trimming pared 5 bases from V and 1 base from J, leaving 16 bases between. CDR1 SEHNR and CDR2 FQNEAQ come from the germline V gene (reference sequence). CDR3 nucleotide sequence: TGTGCCAGCAGCCCTCGAGGGGGGGGCGGCACAGATACGCAGTATTTT. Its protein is CASSPRGGGGTDTQYF.

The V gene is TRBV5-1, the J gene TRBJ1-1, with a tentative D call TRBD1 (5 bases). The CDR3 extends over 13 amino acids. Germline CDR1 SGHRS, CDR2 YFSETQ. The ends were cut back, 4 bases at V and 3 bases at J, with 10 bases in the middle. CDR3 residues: CASSPDSYTEAFF. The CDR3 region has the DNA TGCGCCAGCAGCCCCGACAGTTACACTGAAGCTTTCTTT.

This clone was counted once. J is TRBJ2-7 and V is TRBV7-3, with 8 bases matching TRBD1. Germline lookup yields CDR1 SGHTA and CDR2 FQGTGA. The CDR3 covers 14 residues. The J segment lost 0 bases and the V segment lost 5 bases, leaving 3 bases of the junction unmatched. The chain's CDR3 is CASSQDRASYEQYF. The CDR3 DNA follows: TGTGCCAGCAGCCAGGACAGGGCCTCCTACGAGCAGTACTTC.

CDR3 sequence reads: CASRKDPRMNTEAFF. CDR3 nucleotides: TGTGCCAGCAGAAAAGATCCGAGAATGAACACTGAAGCTTTCTTT. The chain combines TRBV7-3 with TRBJ1-1; D not resolved. Per germline, CDR1 SGHTA and CDR2 FQGTGA. Trimming took 6 bases from V and 0 from J, leaving 14 bases between them. This CDR3 contains 15 residues.

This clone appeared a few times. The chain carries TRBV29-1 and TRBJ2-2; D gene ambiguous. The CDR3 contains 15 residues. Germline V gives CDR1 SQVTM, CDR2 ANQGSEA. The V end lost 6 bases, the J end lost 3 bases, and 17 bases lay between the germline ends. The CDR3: CSVSGQNIYTGELFF. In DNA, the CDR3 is TGCAGCGTATCGGGCCAAAATATTTACACCGGGGAGCTGTTTTTT.

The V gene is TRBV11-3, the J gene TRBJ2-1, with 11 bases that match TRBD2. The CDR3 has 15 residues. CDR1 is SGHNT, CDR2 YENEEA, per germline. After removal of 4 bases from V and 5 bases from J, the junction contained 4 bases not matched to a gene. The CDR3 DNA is TGTGCCAGCAGCTCCCATAGCGGGGGGGACAATGAGCAGTTCTTC. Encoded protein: CASSSHSGGDNEQFF.

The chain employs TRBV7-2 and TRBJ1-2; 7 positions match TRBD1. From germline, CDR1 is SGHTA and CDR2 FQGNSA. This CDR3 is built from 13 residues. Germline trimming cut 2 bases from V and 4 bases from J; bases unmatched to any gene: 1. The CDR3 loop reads CASSLSGGYGYTF. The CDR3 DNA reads TGTGCCAGCAGCTTATCAGGGGGCTATGGCTACACCTTC.

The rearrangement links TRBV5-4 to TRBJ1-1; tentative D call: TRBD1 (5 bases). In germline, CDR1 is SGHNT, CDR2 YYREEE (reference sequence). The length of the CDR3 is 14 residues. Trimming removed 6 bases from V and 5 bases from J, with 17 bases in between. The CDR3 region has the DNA TGTGCCAGCAAGATAACCAGGGATCGGACTGAAGCTTTCTTT. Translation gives CASKITRDRTEAFF.

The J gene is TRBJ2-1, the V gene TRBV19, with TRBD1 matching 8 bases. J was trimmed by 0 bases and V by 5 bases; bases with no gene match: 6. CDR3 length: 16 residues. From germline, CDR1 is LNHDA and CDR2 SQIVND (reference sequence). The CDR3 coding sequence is TGTGCCAGTAGTCCTCAGGGGGCGGCCTCCTACAATGAGCAGTTCTTC. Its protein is CASSPQGAASYNEQFF.

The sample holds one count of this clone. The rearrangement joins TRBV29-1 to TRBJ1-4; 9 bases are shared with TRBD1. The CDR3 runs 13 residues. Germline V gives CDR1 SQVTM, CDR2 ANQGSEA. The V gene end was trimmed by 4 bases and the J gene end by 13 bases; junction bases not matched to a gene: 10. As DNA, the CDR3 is TGCAGCGTTGTTTTGGGACAGGGATTTAGACTGTTTTTT. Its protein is CSVVLGQGFRLFF.

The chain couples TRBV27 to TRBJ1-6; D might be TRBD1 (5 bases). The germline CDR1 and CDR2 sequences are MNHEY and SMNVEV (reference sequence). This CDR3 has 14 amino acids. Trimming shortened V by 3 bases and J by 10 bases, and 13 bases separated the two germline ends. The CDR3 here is CASSFGGDGSPLHF. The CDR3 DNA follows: TGTGCCAGCAGTTTCGGAGGGGATGGCTCACCCCTCCACTTT.

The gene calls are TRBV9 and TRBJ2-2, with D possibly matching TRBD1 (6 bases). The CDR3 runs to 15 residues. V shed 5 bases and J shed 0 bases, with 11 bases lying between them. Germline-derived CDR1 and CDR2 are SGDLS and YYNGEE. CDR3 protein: CASSGDTTNTGELFF. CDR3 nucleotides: TGTGCCAGCAGTGGGGACACAACGAACACCGGGGAGCTGTTTTTT.

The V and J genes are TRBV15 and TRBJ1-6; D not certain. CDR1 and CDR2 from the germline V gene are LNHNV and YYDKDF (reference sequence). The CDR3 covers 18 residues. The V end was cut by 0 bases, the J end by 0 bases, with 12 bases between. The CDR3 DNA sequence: TGTGCCACCAGCAGAGATGTACGGATTAGCTCCTATAATTCACCCCTCCACTTT. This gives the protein CATSRDVRISSYNSPLHF.

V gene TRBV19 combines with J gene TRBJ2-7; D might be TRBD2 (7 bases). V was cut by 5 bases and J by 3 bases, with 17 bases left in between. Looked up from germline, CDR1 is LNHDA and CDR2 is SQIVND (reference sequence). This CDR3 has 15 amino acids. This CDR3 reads CASSLRGGGDYEQYF. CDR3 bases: TGTGCCAGTAGTTTACGAGGGGGAGGGGACTACGAGCAGTACTTC.

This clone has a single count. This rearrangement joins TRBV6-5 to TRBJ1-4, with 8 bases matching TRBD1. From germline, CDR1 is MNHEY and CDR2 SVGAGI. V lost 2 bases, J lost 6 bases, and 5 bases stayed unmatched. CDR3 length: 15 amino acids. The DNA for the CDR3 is TGTGCCAGCAGTTACCAGGGACAGGCCTATGAAAAACTGTTTTTT. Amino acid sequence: CASSYQGQAYEKLFF.

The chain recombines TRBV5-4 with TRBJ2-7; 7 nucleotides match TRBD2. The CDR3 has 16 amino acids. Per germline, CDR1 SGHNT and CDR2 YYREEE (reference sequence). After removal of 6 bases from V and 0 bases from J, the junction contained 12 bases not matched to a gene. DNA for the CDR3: TGTGCCAGCACTGCACGGGGAGGGCCCTACTCCTACGAGCAGTACTTC. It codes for CASTARGGPYSYEQYF. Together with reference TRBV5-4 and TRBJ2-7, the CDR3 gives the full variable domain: ETGVTQSPTHLIKTRGQQVTLRCSSQSGHNTVSWYQQALGQGPQFIFQYYREEENGRGNFPPRFSGLQFPNYSSELNVNALELDDSALYLCASTARGGPYSYEQYFGPGTRLTVT.

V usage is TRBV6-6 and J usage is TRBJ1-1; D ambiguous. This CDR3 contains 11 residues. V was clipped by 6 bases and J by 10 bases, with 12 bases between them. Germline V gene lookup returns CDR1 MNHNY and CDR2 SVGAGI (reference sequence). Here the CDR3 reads CASSPSRGAFF. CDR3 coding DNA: TGTGCCAGCAGCCCTTCCCGAGGAGCTTTCTTT.

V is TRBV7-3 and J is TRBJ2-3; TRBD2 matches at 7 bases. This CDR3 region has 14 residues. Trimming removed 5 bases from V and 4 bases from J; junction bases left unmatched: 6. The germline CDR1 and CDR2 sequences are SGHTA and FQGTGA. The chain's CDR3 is CASSRSGGADTQYF. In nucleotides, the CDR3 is TGTGCCAGCAGCCGTAGTGGGGGGGCAGATACGCAGTATTTT.

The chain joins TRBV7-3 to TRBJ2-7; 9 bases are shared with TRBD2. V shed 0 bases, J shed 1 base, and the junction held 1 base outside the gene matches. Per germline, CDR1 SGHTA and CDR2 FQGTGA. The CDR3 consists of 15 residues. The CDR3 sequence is CASSLTAGGSYEQYF. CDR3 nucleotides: TGTGCCAGCAGCTTAACAGCGGGGGGATCCTACGAGCAGTACTTC.

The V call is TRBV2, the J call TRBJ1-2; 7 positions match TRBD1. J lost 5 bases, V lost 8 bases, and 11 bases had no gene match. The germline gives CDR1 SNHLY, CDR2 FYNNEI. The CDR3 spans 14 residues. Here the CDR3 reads CASATFRDSYGYTF. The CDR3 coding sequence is TGTGCCAGCGCAACTTTCCGGGACAGTTATGGCTACACCTTC.

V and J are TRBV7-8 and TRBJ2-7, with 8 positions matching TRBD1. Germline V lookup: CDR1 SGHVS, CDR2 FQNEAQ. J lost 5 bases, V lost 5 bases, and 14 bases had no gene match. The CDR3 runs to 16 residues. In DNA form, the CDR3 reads TGTGCCAGCAGCGGACCAGACAGGGGAGCTCTCCACGAGCAGTACTTC. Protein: CASSGPDRGALHEQYF. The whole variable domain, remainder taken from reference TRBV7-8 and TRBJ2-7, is GAGVSQSPRYKVAKRGQDVALRCDPISGHVSLFWYQQALGQGPEFLTYFQNEAQLDKSGLPSDRFFAERPEGSVSTLKIQRTQQEDSAVYLCASSGPDRGALHEQYFGPGTRLTVT.

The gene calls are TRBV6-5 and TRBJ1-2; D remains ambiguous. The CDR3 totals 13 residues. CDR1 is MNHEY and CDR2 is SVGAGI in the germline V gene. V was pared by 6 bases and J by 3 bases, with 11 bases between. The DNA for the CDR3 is TGTGCCAGCAGGAATGACGGGGACTATGGCTACACCTTC. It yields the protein CASRNDGDYGYTF.

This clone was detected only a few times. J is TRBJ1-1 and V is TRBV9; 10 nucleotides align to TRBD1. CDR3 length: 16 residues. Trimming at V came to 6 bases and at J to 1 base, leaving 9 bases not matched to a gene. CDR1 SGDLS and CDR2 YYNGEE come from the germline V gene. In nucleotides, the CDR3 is TGTGCCAGCACGTTCCGGGACAGGGGCCCGAACACTGAAGCTTTCTTT. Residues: CASTFRDRGPNTEAFF.

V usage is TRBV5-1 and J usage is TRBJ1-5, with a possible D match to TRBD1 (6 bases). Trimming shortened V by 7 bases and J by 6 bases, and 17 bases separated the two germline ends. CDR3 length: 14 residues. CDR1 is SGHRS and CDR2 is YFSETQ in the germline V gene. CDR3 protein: CASGTSPGSQPQHF. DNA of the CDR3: TGCGCCAGCGGGACATCCCCTGGGAGTCAGCCCCAGCATTTT.

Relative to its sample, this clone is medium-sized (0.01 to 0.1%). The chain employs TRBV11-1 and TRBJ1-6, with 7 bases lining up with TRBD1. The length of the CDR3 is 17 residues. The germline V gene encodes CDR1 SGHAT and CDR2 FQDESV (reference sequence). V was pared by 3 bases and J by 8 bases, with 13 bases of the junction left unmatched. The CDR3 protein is CASSFASGGIGDSPLHF. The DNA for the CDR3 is TGTGCCAGCAGCTTTGCTTCAGGGGGGATTGGCGATTCACCCCTCCACTTT.

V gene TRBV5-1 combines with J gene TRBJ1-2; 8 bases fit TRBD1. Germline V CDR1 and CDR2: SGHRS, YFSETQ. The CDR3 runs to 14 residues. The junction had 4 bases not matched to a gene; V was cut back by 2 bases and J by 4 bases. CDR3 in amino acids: CASSFGQGPYGYTF. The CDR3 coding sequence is TGCGCCAGCAGCTTCGGACAGGGTCCCTATGGCTACACCTTC.